This T cell receptor beta chain appears in the sequencing data of a study of cytomegalovirus exposure and HLA in healthy donors. With 60 Vbeta and 13 Jbeta primers, the PCR was carried out. Generated by immunoSEQ multiplex PCR, the TCRdb table keeps only in-frame clones and is missing some. The sample yields tens of thousands of clones, roughly 73% seen once. Study results and caveats: A later analysis revealed that TCR association rates differed between HLA loci, peaking at DRB1 and bottoming out at HLA-C. As immune exposure information, only CMV serostatus was available. Sequencing likely produced, as an artifact, a cluster of highly shared sequence variants. As a later analysis showed, a missense DCLRE1C variant was linked to trimming of TCR beta V- and J-genes.

Of note for this clone: Its antigen is still unknown.

Trimming left V 4 bases short and J 5 bases short, with 8 bases between. Germline-derived CDR1 and CDR2 are SGHRS and YFSETQ. The CDR3 spans 12 residues. Sequenced: PBMCs. The receptor was isolated from a man aged 35 to 55 in good health and CMV-seronegative. This rearrangement joins TRBV5-1 to TRBJ2-3; a possible D gene is TRBD1 (5 bases). Here the CDR3 reads CASSVTEDTQYF. CDR3 bases: TGCGCCAGCAGCGTGACAGAAGATACGCAGTATTTT.